These T cell receptor beta chains were read from a single sample in a study of vaccination and CD4 T cells after COVID-19. The antigens of these receptors remain unknown. MiXCR, applied by TCRdb to the PCR reads, yields one record per CDR3 protein. The profile shows about 10,000 distinct CDR3 sequences, over 45% of them singletons. The sample was CD4+ T cells from blood, cultured in vitro. All receptors derive from a human donor who had recovered from COVID-19. CDR3s include the opening cysteine and the closing phenylalanine or tryptophan. A D gene is named only where the DNA matches it firmly. Clone size is given for some rows only: seen once, a few or many times, or a class if the clone is expanded.

D gene: TRBD2
V gene: TRBV7-8
J gene: TRBJ2-7
clone size: .
CDR3 protein: CASTSGGSYEQYF
CDR3 DNA: TGTGCCAGCACTAGCGGGGGCTCCTACGAGCAGTACTTC

D gene: TRBD1
V gene: TRBV19
J gene: TRBJ1-2
clone size: .
CDR3 protein: CASSIGGQYGYTF
CDR3 DNA: TGTGCCAGTAGTATTGGGGGACAGTATGGCTACACCTTC

D gene: .
V gene: TRBV5-4
J gene: TRBJ2-7
clone size: .
CDR3 protein: CASSLARAGREQYF
CDR3 DNA: TGTGCCAGCAGCTTGGCCAGGGCCGGTCGCGAGCAGTACTTC

D gene: TRBD2
V gene: TRBV20-1
J gene: TRBJ2-7
clone size: once
CDR3 protein: CSARSGERYEQYF
CDR3 DNA: TGCAGTGCTAGGAGCGGGGAACGCTACGAGCAGTACTTC

D gene: TRBD1
V gene: TRBV12-3/TRBV12-4
J gene: TRBJ2-2
clone size: medium-sized
CDR3 protein: CASTARTGANTGELFF
CDR3 DNA: TGTGCCAGCACCGCCCGGACAGGGGCGAACACCGGGGAGCTGTTTTTT

D gene: .
V gene: TRBV7-8
J gene: TRBJ1-2
clone size: few
CDR3 protein: CASSPPGAGYTF
CDR3 DNA: TGTGCCAGCAGCCCCCCCGGTGCTGGCTACACCTTC

D gene: TRBD2
V gene: TRBV20-1
J gene: TRBJ2-5
clone size: .
CDR3 protein: CSASLAGGYQETQYF
CDR3 DNA: TGCAGTGCTAGCCTCGCGGGGGGGTACCAAGAGACCCAGTACTTC

D gene: TRBD1
V gene: TRBV7-2
J gene: TRBJ1-5
clone size: few
CDR3 protein: CASSSLNRGQPQHF
CDR3 DNA: TGTGCCAGCAGCTCCCTGAACAGGGGGCAGCCCCAGCATTTT

D gene: .
V gene: TRBV11-2
J gene: TRBJ2-3
clone size: medium-sized
CDR3 protein: CASSLSGHTDTQYF
CDR3 DNA: TGTGCCAGCAGCCTCAGCGGGCACACAGATACGCAGTATTTT

D gene: .
V gene: TRBV10-1
J gene: TRBJ1-1
clone size: .
CDR3 protein: CASSRGSGRGEAFF
CDR3 DNA: TGCGCCAGCAGCCGGGGGTCGGGGCGGGGTGAAGCTTTCTTT

D gene: .
V gene: TRBV12-3/TRBV12-4
J gene: TRBJ2-7
clone size: .
CDR3 protein: CASRGGPYEQYF
CDR3 DNA: TGTGCCAGCCGGGGCGGACCCTACGAGCAGTACTTC

D gene: .
V gene: TRBV7-2
J gene: TRBJ1-2
clone size: .
CDR3 protein: CASSSRGRLYGYTF
CDR3 DNA: TGTGCCAGCAGCTCTCGGGGCAGACTCTATGGCTACACCTTC

D gene: .
V gene: TRBV6-2/TRBV6-3
J gene: TRBJ2-1
clone size: few
CDR3 protein: CASSYSYNEQFF
CDR3 DNA: TGTGCCAGCAGTTACTCCTACAATGAGCAGTTCTTC

D gene: .
V gene: TRBV6-1
J gene: TRBJ1-5
clone size: .
CDR3 protein: CASSRQDSNQPQHF
CDR3 DNA: TGTGCCAGCAGTCGACAGGATAGCAATCAGCCCCAGCATTTT

D gene: .
V gene: TRBV11-3
J gene: TRBJ2-1
clone size: .
CDR3 protein: CASSRRDGSYNEQFF
CDR3 DNA: TGTGCCAGCAGCCGTCGGGACGGGTCTTACAATGAGCAGTTCTTC

D gene: TRBD1
V gene: TRBV24-1
J gene: TRBJ1-2
clone size: .
CDR3 protein: CATSDPDRGYGYTF
CDR3 DNA: TGTGCCACCAGTGACCCGGACAGGGGTTATGGCTACACCTTC

D gene: TRBD2
V gene: TRBV11-2
J gene: TRBJ2-7
clone size: .
CDR3 protein: CASSSREGLGQYEQYF
CDR3 DNA: TGTGCCAGCAGCTCCCGGGAGGGACTAGGACAGTACGAGCAGTACTTC

D gene: .
V gene: TRBV5-1
J gene: TRBJ2-2
clone size: .
CDR3 protein: CASSSRGGTGELFF
CDR3 DNA: TGCGCCAGCAGCTCCAGGGGGGGCACCGGGGAGCTGTTTTTT

D gene: TRBD1
V gene: TRBV12-3/TRBV12-4
J gene: TRBJ1-5
clone size: few
CDR3 protein: CASSNRGVGHQPQHF
CDR3 DNA: TGTGCCAGCAGTAACAGGGGAGTTGGGCATCAGCCCCAGCATTTT

D gene: .
V gene: TRBV11-3
J gene: TRBJ1-2
clone size: few
CDR3 protein: CASSASGGAGARYTF
CDR3 DNA: TGTGCCAGCAGCGCCTCCGGAGGGGCCGGCGCTCGCTACACCTTC

D gene: .
V gene: TRBV30
J gene: TRBJ2-7
clone size: .
CDR3 protein: CAWSEFYEQYF
CDR3 DNA: TGTGCCTGGAGTGAATTTTACGAGCAGTACTTC

D gene: TRBD1
V gene: TRBV6-2/TRBV6-3
J gene: TRBJ1-5
clone size: .
CDR3 protein: CASSSLDRGTYQPQHF
CDR3 DNA: TGTGCCAGCAGTTCTCTCGACAGGGGCACCTATCAGCCCCAGCATTTT

D gene: .
V gene: TRBV12-3/TRBV12-4
J gene: TRBJ1-2
clone size: .
CDR3 protein: CASSLVGFGGYTF
CDR3 DNA: TGTGCCAGCAGTTTGGTAGGGTTTGGAGGCTACACCTTC

D gene: .
V gene: TRBV19
J gene: TRBJ1-4
clone size: few
CDR3 protein: CASSFTVRAGQILFF
CDR3 DNA: TGTGCCAGTAGTTTTACGGTCCGCGCAGGTCAAATCCTGTTTTTT

D gene: TRBD1
V gene: TRBV24-1
J gene: TRBJ2-1
clone size: few
CDR3 protein: CATSDDRGRGTNSRSYNEQFF
CDR3 DNA: TGTGCCACCAGTGATGACAGGGGGAGGGGGACTAACTCCCGCTCCTACAATGAGCAGTTCTTC

D gene: .
V gene: TRBV5-4
J gene: TRBJ2-7
clone size: .
CDR3 protein: CASSLLRQEQYF
CDR3 DNA: TGTGCCAGCAGCTTGTTAAGGCAGGAGCAGTACTTC

D gene: .
V gene: TRBV7-2
J gene: TRBJ2-4
clone size: .
CDR3 protein: CASSLFYLDIQYF
CDR3 DNA: TGTGCCAGCAGCTTATTCTATCTTGACATTCAGTACTTC

D gene: TRBD1
V gene: TRBV20-1
J gene: TRBJ1-2
clone size: large
CDR3 protein: CSAPPTGVGGYTF
CDR3 DNA: TGCAGTGCTCCGCCGACAGGGGTGGGTGGCTACACCTTC

D gene: TRBD1
V gene: TRBV20-1
J gene: TRBJ2-7
clone size: .
CDR3 protein: CSAPGQGSTYEQYF
CDR3 DNA: TGCAGTGCTCCAGGACAGGGGAGCACCTACGAGCAGTACTTC

D gene: TRBD1
V gene: TRBV7-2
J gene: TRBJ2-3
clone size: .
CDR3 protein: CASSPNTGATQYF
CDR3 DNA: TGTGCCAGCAGTCCTAACACAGGGGCGACGCAGTATTTT

D gene: .
V gene: TRBV6-2/TRBV6-3
J gene: TRBJ1-6
clone size: .
CDR3 protein: CASSYAPQGRRPLHF
CDR3 DNA: TGTGCCAGCAGTTACGCCCCACAGGGTCGTCGGCCCCTCCACTTT

D gene: .
V gene: TRBV19
J gene: TRBJ2-2
clone size: .
CDR3 protein: CASSIDRNTGELFF
CDR3 DNA: TGTGCCAGTAGTATAGACCGGAACACCGGGGAGCTGTTTTTT

D gene: .
V gene: TRBV20-1
J gene: TRBJ2-1
clone size: .
CDR3 protein: CSASGQGYNEQFF
CDR3 DNA: TGCAGTGCTAGCGGCCAGGGGTACAATGAGCAGTTCTTC

D gene: TRBD1
V gene: TRBV4-3
J gene: TRBJ1-3
clone size: .
CDR3 protein: CASSQTGGPSSGNTIYF
CDR3 DNA: TGCGCCAGCAGCCAGACAGGGGGCCCAAGCTCTGGAAACACCATATATTTT

D gene: .
V gene: TRBV20-1
J gene: TRBJ2-1
clone size: .
CDR3 protein: CSVETGAGGVEQFF
CDR3 DNA: TGCAGTGTCGAGACGGGCGCAGGTGGGGTTGAGCAGTTCTTC